This T cell receptor (beta chain) was identified during a study of cytomegalovirus exposure and HLA in healthy donors (dated by TCRdb to about 2017). Background on the whole study: An earlier analysis of some 620 of the donors reported about 260 Gb of sequence data and roughly 120 million unique TCR beta sequences obtained from some 170 million T cells. An early release covering roughly 640 HLA-typed donors comprised roughly 300 gigabases of sequencing data and tens of millions of unique TCR sequences. Of the roughly 410 genotyped donors, more than 75% were placed in the genetic ancestry cluster associated with self-reported Caucasian donors. The study was designed to test whether signatures of past pathogen exposure could be identified by cataloging public T cell receptors. Using immunosequencing, the study profiled T cell repertoires from some 670 subjects and related those repertoires to cytomegalovirus serostatus. Along with the approximately 650-subject first cohort, a separate validation cohort of more than 90 different subjects was used. To predict cytomegalovirus infection status, the study combined high-throughput TCR immunosequencing, statistical association of individual TCRs with disease status, and machine learning. A later analysis re-examined previously published TCR beta repertoires from more than 600 donors and added high-resolution HLA genotyping to investigate patterns of TCR occurrence. The later analysis used no new phenotypic data to find candidate immune exposures, relying instead on TCR beta sequences and their occurrence across donors. An earlier analysis of 587 of the donors used high-throughput TCR beta sequencing to judge whether each TCR beta V gene segment behaved as functional or pseudogenic. Donor age, sex, ethnicity and CMV serostatus were compiled together with the repertoire data. A later genetic analysis used genome-wide SNP genotypes for about three fifths of the 666 donors, treating that subset as a discovery cohort. Every discovery cohort repertoire had been produced on one sequencing platform. HLA typing covered class I and class II loci at four-digit resolution. The number of donors typed differed by locus, with about 629-630 for A, B, C, DRB1 and DQB1, around 560 for DQA1, 606 for DPA1, and over 400 for DPB1. Five DR-DQ haplotypes were handled as single units for association and clustering because linkage in the cohort was strong. Among 300 to 500 genotyped donors of the cohort, an average of around 240,000 unique TCR beta nucleotide sequences was sequenced per donor, of which approximately 19% were non-productive. Broader findings and caveats from the paper: According to a later analysis, most CMV-associated TCR beta chains appeared to be HLA-restricted, and the HLA associations seemed to be driven largely by CMV exposure. Sequencing depth was assumed to be roughly uniform across donors in the presence/absence analyses, though that assumption may not hold. A later analysis found that TCR association rates varied across HLA loci, with DRB1 alleles showing the most associated TCRs and HLA-C alleles the fewest. The authors suggested that the approach could potentially be extended to other disease states and immunological phenotypes. When HLA alleles, especially DR and DQ, strongly co-occurred, TCR associations were difficult to assign to individual alleles. Cytomegalovirus status was reported to be diagnosed by the classifier with high specificity and sensitivity in both the original and validation cohorts. A further reported finding was that TCR beta sequences accurately predicted the HLA-A and HLA-B alleles for most subjects in the first cohort. According to a later genetic analysis, donors in an Asian-associated ancestry cluster had fewer N-insertions in productive TCRs than the roughly 660-donor mean. Immune exposure information for the cohort was limited to CMV serostatus. A later analysis reported that several top co-occurrence clusters appeared linked to parvovirus B19, influenza, CMV and Epstein-Barr virus. Some IMGT-functional V segments, including TRBV6-2 and TRBV6-3, could not be told apart with the 87-base-pair reads, so those segments were excluded. An association between a missense DCLRE1C variant and V-gene and J-gene trimming of TCR beta chains was found in a later genetic analysis and replicated in an independent cohort. The sequencing pipeline was judged likely to have produced a cluster of highly shared sequence variants as a technical artifact. At a false discovery rate of 0.05, a later analysis linked 15,000 to 20,000 TCR beta sequences to specific HLA alleles. While some public TCRs were present in many individuals, most TCR sequences turned up only very rarely across donors. In a later analysis, HLA-associated TCR beta chains showed more clonal expansion and lower generation probabilities than non-associated chains that were equally common. The study gave a list of roughly 150 TCR beta chains associated with cytomegalovirus. Over 15 rarely observed V segments, including chromosome 9 orphons, were excluded from the earlier analysis of just under 600 of the donors because counts were too low. Linkage disequilibrium might explain the correlated functional status among segregating V segments, but an unknown experimental factor could not be excluded. In an earlier analysis of 500 to 650 of the donors, most TCR beta V segments appeared in productive rearrangements about 87% or about 30% of the time, broadly matching IMGT annotations. Three of the identified cytomegalovirus-associated TCR beta chains were confirmed in vitro to be specific for cytomegalovirus antigens. Because some donors lacked HLA typing at each locus, the association tests relied only on the typed subset. The cohort was sequenced for TCR beta chains only, and without alpha or paired-chain data the features that could be detected were limited.

In the case of this clone: There is no known antigen for this receptor. No qualities accompany the bases; no much larger clone lies one base away.

Trimming costs V 3 bases and J 0 bases, and their ends lie 10 bases apart. The germline V gene supplies CDR1 SGHTS and CDR2 YDEGEE. Reading from cysteine to phenylalanine, the CDR3 counts 16 amino acids. Only the CDR3 region is kept as DNA, spanning 48 bases read in frame from base 1. The cohort comprised approximately 700 healthy bone marrow donors. At the time of sampling, all cohort members were nominally healthy, though unrecorded immune exposures were likely present. The donor tested CMV seronegative and was one of the 352 seronegative cohort members. A peripheral blood sample was provided by each donor, and peripheral blood mononuclear cells were used for TCR beta sequencing. Genomic DNA was extracted from the blood cell samples with the Qiagen DNeasy Blood Extraction Kit. Library construction relied on the immunoSEQ multiplex PCR assay. For the multiplex PCR, a mixture combining 60 forward primers for TCR Vbeta segments and 13 reverse primers for TCR Jbeta segments was used. The CDR3 region of rearranged TCR beta genes was amplified from genomic DNA with a multiplex PCR assay. The Illumina HiSeq System was used to sequence the amplified TCR beta libraries as 87-base-pair reads. The paper's processing steps were these. Across the 500 to 700 repertoires, a later analysis counted 78 million or so unique TCR beta chains, roughly 11 million of which were shared by at least two donors. Raw reads were error-corrected and collapsed into unique sequences by a nearest-neighbor algorithm in which closely related sequences were merged to remove PCR and sequencing errors. Alignment of CDR3 sequences to IMGT reference sequences was used to assign V, D and J gene segments. Each retained sequence needed at least a six-nucleotide match to both a V gene segment and a J gene segment. A rearrangement counted as productive if the CDR3 had no stop codons and remained in frame with V and J, and every other rearrangement counted as non-productive. CDR3 was defined by IMGT convention, running from the second conserved V-encoded cysteine to the conserved J-encoded phenylalanine. In an earlier analysis of roughly 610 of the donors, sequences lacking an unambiguous match to a single V gene segment were excluded. In an earlier analysis of approximately 560 of the donors, a V segment was called functional when productive rearrangements were above 56.7%, and segregating when the standard deviation between donors exceeded 5%. A statistical classification framework was built for diagnosing cytomegalovirus status from the catalog of TCR beta chain sequences. In a later analysis, TCR nucleotide sequences were compared against IMGT/GENE-DB human TR gene sequences so that V and J genes could be assigned. Using the TCRdist pipeline, a later analysis assigned CDR3 sequences along with most-parsimonious VDJ recombination scenarios. In a later analysis, every TCR beta chain was defined by the combination of its CDR3 amino acid sequence and its V-gene family, and reads without a unique V-gene family were dropped. A later analysis removed nearly 600 highly shared, low-generation-probability nucleotide sequences to deal with suspected cross-contamination and a sequencing artifact. In a later analysis, a clonal expansion index for each public chain was calculated from normalized within-repertoire ranks of inferred template counts. In a later analysis, generation probabilities were computed with a VDJ recombination model fitted to out-of-frame rearrangements, and the resulting probabilities were checked against IGoR. In a later analysis, TCR-TCR, TCR-HLA and TCR-CMV co-occurrence was scored with hypergeometric tests, and a repertoire-size bias correction was applied to TCR pairs. A later analysis estimated false discovery rates by permuting HLA or CMV assignments 20 times. In a later analysis, co-occurring TCRs were grouped using DBSCAN, with TCRdist sequence similarity added in when clustering inside HLA-allele-positive subsets. Co-occurrence clustering excluded repertoires with fewer than 30,000 or more than 120,000 public chains, plus five with anomalous nucleotide sharing. Imported from immuneACCESS, the table was reduced by TCRdb to in-frame sequences with V and J called. These copies leave out some clones; in studies compared against another copy, an unresolved V gene accounts for under half, and the cause of the remainder is not known. V, J and clone size reflect that table, while D and trimming were determined from the DNA. Across this sample there are about 120,000 clones, with approximately 86% seen only once. The ten largest clones capture about 1.8% of the sample.

Sample: PBMCs. The sequence links TRBV5-8 to TRBJ2-6; no confident D gene assignment can be made. The TCR comes from a man aged 40-55 years in good health and CMV-seronegative. The CDR3 region: CASSWSSISGANVLTF. The base sequence is TGTGCCAGCAGCTGGTCCAGTATCTCTGGGGCCAACGTCCTGACTTTC.